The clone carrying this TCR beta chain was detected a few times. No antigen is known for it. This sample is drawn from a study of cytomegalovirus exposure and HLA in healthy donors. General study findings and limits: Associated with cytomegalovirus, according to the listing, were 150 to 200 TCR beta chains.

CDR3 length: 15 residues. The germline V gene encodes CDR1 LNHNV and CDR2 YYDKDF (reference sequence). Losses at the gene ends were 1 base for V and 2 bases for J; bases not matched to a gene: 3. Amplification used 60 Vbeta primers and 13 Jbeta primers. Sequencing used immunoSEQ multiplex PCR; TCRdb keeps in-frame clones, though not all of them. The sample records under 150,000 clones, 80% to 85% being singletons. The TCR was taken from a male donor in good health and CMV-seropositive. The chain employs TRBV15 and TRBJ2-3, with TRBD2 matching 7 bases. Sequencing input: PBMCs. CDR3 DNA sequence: TGTGCCACCAGCAGAGTGCAGCGGGACACAGATACGCAGTATTTT. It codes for CATSRVQRDTDTQYF.